Detailed here is one T cell receptor beta chain. The record originates from a study of blood T cell repertoires in COVID-19. V lost 3 bases to trimming and J lost 3 bases, with 14 bases between them. The CDR3 is 15 residues long. The V gene's germline CDR1 is MGHRA and CDR2 YSYEKL. Method: immunoSEQ multiplex PCR; TCRdb's copy keeps in-frame clones and lacks some. This table holds fewer than 350,000 clones, about 87% found once. The rearrangement links TRBV4-1 to TRBJ1-1, with D possibly being TRBD1 (6 bases). Sequenced material: peripheral blood. The TCR comes from a woman aged 25 to 45 with COVID-19, enrolled during active disease. CDR3 loop: CASSHTGRSDTEAFF. The DNA of the CDR3 is TGCGCCAGCAGCCATACAGGGCGATCGGACACTGAAGCTTTCTTT.